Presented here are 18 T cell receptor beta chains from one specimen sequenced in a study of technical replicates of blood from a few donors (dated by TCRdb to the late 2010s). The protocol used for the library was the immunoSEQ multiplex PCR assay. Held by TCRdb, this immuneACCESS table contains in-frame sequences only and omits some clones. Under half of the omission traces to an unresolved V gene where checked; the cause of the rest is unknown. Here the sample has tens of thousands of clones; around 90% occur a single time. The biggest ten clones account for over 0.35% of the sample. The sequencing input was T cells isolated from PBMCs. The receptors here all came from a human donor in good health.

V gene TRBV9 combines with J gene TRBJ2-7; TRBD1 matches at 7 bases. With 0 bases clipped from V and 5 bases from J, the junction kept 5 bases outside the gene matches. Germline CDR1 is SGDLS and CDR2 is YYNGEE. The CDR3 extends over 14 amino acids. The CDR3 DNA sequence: TGTGCCAGCAGCGTAGGACAGGGTAAAAACGAGCAGTACTTC. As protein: CASSVGQGKNEQYF.

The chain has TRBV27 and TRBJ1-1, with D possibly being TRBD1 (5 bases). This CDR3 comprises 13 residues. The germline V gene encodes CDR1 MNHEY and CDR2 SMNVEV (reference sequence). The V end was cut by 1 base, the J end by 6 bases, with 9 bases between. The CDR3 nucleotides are TGTGCCAGCAGTTTATGGGGCAGCCCTGAAGCTTTCTTT. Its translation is CASSLWGSPEAFF.

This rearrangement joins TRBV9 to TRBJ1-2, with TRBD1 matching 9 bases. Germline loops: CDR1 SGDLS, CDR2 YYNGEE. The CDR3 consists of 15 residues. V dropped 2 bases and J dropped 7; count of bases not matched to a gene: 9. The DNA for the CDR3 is TGTGCCAGCAGCGTCTCTACAGGGGGCCTTCGTGGCTACACCTTC. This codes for CASSVSTGGLRGYTF.

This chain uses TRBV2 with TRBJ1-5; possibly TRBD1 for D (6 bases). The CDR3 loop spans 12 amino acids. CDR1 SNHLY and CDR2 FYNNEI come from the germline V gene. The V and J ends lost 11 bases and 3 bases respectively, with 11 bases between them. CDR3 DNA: TGTGCCGGCGGACAGTCCAATCAGCCCCAGCATTTT. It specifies CAGGQSNQPQHF. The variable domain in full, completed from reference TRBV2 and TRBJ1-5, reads EPEVTQTPSHQVTQMGQEVILRCVPISNHLYFYWYRQILGQKVEFLVSFYNNEISEKSEIFDDQFSVERPDGSNFTLKIRSTKLEDSAMYFCAGGQSNQPQHFGDGTRLSIL.

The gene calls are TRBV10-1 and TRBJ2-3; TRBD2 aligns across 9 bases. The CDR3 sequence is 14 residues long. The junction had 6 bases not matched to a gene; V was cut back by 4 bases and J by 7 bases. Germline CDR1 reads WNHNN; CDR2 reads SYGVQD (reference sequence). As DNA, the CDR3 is TGCGCCAGCAGTGCTAGCGGGGTTCTTTATACGCAGTATTTT. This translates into CASSASGVLYTQYF.

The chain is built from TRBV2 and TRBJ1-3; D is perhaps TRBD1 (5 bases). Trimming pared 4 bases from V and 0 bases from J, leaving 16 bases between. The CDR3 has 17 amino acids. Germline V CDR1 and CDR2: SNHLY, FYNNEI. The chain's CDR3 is CASSVDGRGVSGNTIYF. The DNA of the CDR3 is TGTGCCAGCAGTGTGGATGGGCGGGGCGTCTCTGGAAACACCATATATTTT.

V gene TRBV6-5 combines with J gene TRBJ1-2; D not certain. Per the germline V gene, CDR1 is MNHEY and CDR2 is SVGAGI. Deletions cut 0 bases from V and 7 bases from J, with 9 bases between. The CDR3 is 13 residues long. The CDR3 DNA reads TGTGCCAGCAGTTACTCGTGGGCACTTGGCTACACCTTC. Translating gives CASSYSWALGYTF.

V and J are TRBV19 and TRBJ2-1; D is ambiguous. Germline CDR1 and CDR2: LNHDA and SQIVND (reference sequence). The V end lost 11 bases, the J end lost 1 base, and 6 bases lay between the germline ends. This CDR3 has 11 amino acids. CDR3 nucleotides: TGTGCCTCCCGTTCCTACAATGAGCAGTTCTTC. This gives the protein CASRSYNEQFF.

The CDR3: CASSLISIGAMNTEAFF. The CDR3 coding sequence is TGTGCCAGCAGCTTAATCTCGATAGGGGCAATGAACACTGAAGCTTTCTTT. The chain has TRBV7-8 and TRBJ1-1, with D tentatively TRBD1 (5 bases). This CDR3 region has 17 residues. V was shortened by 2 bases and J by 0 bases, with 16 bases between the two germline ends. Germline V lookup: CDR1 SGHVS, CDR2 FQNEAQ. Drawing the rest from reference TRBV7-8 and TRBJ1-1, the complete variable domain is GAGVSQSPRYKVAKRGQDVALRCDPISGHVSLFWYQQALGQGPEFLTYFQNEAQLDKSGLPSDRFFAERPEGSVSTLKIQRTQQEDSAVYLCASSLISIGAMNTEAFFGQGTRLTVV.

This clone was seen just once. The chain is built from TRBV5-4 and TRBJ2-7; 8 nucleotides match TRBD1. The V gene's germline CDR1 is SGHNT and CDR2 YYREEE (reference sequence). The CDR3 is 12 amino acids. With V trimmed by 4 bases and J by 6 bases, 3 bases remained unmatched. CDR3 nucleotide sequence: TGTGCCAGCAGCCTAGGACAGGGCGAGCAGTACTTC. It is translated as CASSLGQGEQYF.

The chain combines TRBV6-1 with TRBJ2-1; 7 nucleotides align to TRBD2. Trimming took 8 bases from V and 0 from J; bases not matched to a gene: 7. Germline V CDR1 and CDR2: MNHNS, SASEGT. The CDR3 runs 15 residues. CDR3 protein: CASGWDYFSYNEQFF. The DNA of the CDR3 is TGTGCCAGCGGATGGGACTACTTCTCCTACAATGAGCAGTTCTTC.

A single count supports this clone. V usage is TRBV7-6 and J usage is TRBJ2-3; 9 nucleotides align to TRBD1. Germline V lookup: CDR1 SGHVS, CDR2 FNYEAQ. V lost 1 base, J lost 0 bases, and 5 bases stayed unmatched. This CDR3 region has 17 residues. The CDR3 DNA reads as TGTGCCAGCAGCTTAGGGCTAACAGGGGGCAGCACAGATACGCAGTATTTT. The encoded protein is CASSLGLTGGSTDTQYF. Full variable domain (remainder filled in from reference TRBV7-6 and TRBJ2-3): GAGVSQSPRYKVTKRGQDVALRCDPISGHVSLYWYRQALGQGPEFLTYFNYEAQQDKSGLPNDRFSAERPEGSISTLTIQRTEQRDSAMYRCASSLGLTGGSTDTQYFGPGTRLTVL.

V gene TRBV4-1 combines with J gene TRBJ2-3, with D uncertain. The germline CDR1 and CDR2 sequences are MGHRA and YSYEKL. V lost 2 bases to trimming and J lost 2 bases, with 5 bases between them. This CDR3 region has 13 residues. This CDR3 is CASSQFVTDTQYF. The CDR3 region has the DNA TGCGCCAGCAGCCAATTCGTCACAGATACGCAGTATTTT.

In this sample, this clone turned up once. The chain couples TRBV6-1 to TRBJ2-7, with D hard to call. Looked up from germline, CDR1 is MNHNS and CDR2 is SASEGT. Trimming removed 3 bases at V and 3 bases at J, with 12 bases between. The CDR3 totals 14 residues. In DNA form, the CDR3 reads TGTGCCAGCAGTGAGGGCGTACCCTACTACGAGCAGTACTTC. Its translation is CASSEGVPYYEQYF.

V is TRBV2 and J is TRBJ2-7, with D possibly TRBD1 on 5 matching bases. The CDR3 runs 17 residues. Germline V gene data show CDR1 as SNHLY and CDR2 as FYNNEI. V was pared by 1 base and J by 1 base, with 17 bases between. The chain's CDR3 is CASSEEAGINGSYEQYF. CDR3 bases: TGTGCCAGCAGTGAAGAGGCAGGGATTAATGGTTCCTACGAGCAGTACTTC. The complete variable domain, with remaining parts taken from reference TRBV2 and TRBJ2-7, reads EPEVTQTPSHQVTQMGQEVILRCVPISNHLYFYWYRQILGQKVEFLVSFYNNEISEKSEIFDDQFSVERPDGSNFTLKIRSTKLEDSAMYFCASSEEAGINGSYEQYFGPGTRLTVT.

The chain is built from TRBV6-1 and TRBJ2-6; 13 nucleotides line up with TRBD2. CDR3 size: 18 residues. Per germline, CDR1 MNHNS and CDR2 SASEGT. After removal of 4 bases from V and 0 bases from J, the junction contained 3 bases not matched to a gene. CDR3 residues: CASSVLAGGSSGANVLTF. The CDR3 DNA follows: TGTGCCAGCAGTGTACTAGCGGGAGGGAGCTCTGGGGCCAACGTCCTGACTTTC.

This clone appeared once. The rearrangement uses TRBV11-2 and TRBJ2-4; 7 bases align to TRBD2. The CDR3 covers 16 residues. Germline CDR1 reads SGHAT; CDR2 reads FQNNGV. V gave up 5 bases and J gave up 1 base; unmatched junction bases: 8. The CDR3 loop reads CASSPWTRGAKNIQYF. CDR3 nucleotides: TGTGCCAGCAGCCCCTGGACGCGGGGGGCCAAAAACATTCAGTACTTC.

The CDR3 DNA reads TGTGCCAGCAGTTTTGGGGCGGGAGGGTCCTACGAGCAGTACTTC. Translation: CASSFGAGGSYEQYF. The chain is built from TRBV27 and TRBJ2-7; 9 bases map to TRBD2. The CDR3 consists of 15 residues. CDR1 MNHEY and CDR2 SMNVEV come from the germline V gene (reference sequence). V trimming: 3 bases; J trimming: 1 base; junction bases outside the gene matches: 4.